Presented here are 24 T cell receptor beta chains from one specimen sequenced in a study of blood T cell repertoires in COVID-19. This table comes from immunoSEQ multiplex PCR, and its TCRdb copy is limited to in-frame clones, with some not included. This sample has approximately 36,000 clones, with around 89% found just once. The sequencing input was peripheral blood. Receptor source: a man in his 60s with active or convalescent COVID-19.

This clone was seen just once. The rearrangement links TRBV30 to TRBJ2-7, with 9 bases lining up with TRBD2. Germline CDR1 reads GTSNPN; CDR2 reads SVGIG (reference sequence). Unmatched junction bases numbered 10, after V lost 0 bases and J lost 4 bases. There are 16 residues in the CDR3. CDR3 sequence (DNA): TGTGCCTGGAGTGTACCCTATAGCGGGAGATCGTACGAGCAGTACTTC. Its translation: CAWSVPYSGRSYEQYF.

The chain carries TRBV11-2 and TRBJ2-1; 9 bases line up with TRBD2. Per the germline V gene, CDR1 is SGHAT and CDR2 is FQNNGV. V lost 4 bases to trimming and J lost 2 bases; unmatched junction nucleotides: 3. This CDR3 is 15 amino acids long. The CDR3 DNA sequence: TGTGCCAGCAGCTGGGGCGGGAGGGCCTACAATGAGCAGTTCTTC. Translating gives CASSWGGRAYNEQFF.

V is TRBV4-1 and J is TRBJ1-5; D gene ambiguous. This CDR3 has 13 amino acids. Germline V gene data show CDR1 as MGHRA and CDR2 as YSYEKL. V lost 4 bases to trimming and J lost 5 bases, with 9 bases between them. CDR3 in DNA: TGCGCCAGCAGCCCGACGGAGGATCAGCCCCAGCATTTT. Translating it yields CASSPTEDQPQHF.

The CDR3 reads CASSQDYGHRYEQYF. The CDR3 nucleotides are TGCGCCAGCAGCCAAGATTATGGACACCGATACGAGCAGTACTTC. V usage is TRBV4-3 and J usage is TRBJ2-7; D is possibly TRBD1 (5 bases). Germline values: CDR1 LGHNA, CDR2 YSLEER. This CDR3 comprises 15 residues. Trimming took 0 bases from V and 4 from J, leaving 13 bases between them.

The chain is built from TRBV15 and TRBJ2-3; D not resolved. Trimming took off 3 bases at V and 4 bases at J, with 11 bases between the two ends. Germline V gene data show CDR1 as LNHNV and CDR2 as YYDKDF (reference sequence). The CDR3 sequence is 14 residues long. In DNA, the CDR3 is TGTGCCACCAGCAGGGCTCCTCAAGCAGATACGCAGTATTTT. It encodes CATSRAPQADTQYF.

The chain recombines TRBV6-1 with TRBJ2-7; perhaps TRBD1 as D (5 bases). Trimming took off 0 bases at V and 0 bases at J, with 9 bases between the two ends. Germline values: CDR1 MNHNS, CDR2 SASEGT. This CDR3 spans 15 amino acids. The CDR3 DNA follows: TGTGCCAGCAGTGAAGCTCGACAGAGCTCCTACGAGCAGTACTTC. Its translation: CASSEARQSSYEQYF.

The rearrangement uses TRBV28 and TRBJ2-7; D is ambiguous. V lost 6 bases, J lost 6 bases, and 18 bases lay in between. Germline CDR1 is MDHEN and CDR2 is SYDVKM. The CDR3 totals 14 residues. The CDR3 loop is CASSPRQALSEQYF. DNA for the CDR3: TGTGCCAGCAGCCCCAGGCAGGCCCTCTCCGAGCAGTACTTC.

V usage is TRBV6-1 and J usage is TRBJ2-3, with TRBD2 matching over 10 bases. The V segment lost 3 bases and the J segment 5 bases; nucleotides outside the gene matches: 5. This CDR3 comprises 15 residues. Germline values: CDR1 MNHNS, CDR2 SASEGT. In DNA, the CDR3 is TGTGCCAGCAGTGACAGCGGGAGGGCGGGAGATACGCAGTATTTT. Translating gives CASSDSGRAGDTQYF.

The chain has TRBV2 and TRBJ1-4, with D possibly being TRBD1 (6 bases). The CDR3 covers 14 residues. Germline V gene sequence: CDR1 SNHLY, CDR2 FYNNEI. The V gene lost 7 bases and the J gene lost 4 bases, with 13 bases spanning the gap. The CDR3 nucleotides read TGTGCCAGCATTCCCCAGGGGCGTAATGAAAAACTGTTTTTT. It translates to CASIPQGRNEKLFF.

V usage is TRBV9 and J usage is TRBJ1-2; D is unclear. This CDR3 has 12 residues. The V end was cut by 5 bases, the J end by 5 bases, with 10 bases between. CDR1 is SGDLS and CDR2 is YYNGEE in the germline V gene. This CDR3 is CASRATEYGYTF. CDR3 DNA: TGTGCCAGCAGAGCTACGGAGTATGGCTACACCTTC.

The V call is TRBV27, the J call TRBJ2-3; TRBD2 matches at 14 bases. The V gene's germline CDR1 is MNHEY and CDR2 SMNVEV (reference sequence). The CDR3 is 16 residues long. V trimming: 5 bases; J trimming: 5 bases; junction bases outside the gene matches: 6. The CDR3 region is CASSHGTSGSVDTQYF. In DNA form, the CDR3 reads TGTGCCAGCAGTCACGGGACTAGCGGGAGCGTAGATACGCAGTATTTT.

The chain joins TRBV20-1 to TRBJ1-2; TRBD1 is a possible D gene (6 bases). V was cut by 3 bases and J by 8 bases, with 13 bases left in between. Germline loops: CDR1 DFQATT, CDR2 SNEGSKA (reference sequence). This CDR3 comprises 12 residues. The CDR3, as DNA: TGCAGTGCTAGTCCGACAGGAGGCGGCTACACCTTC. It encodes CSASPTGGGYTF.

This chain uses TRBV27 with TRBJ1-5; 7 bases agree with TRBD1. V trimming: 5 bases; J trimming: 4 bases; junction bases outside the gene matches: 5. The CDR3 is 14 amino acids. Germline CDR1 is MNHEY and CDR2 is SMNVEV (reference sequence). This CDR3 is CASSRATGNQPQHF. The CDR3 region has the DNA TGTGCCAGCAGTCGGGCGACAGGGAATCAGCCCCAGCATTTT.

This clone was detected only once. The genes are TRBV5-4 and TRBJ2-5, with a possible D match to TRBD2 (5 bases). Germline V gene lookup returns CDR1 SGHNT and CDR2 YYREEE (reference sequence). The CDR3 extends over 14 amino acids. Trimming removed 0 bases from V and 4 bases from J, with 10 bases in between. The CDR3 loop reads CASSLGGARETQYF. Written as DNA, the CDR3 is TGTGCCAGCAGCTTGGGGGGAGCGCGAGAGACCCAGTACTTC.

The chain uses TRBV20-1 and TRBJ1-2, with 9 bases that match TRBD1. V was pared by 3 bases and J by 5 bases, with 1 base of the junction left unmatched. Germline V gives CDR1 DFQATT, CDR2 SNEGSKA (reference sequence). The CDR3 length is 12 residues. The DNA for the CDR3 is TGCAGTGCTAGTGGGACAGGGTATGGCTACACCTTC. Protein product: CSASGTGYGYTF.

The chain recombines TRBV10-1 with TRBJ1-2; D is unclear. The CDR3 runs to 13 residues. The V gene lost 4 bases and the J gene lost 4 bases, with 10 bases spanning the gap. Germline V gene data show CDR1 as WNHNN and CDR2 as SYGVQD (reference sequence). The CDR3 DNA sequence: TGCGCCAGCAGTGTGGCCCTGTCCTATGGCTACACCTTC. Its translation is CASSVALSYGYTF.

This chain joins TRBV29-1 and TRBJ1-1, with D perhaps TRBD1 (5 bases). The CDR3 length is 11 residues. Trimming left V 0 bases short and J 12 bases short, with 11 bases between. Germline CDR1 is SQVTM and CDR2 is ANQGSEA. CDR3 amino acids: CSVEDGGGSFF. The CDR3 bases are TGCAGCGTTGAAGATGGGGGGGGGTCTTTCTTT.

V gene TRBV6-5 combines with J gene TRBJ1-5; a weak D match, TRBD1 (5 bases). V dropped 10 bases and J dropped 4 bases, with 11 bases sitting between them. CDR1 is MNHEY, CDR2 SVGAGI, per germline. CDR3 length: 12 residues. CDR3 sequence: CATRAPNQPQHF. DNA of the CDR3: TGTGCCACCAGGGCCCCGAATCAGCCCCAGCATTTT.

The CDR3 region is CASSLQGLSSTDTQYF. As DNA, the CDR3 is TGTGCCAGCAGCTTACAGGGGTTGTCTAGCACAGATACGCAGTATTTT. The rearrangement joins TRBV7-2 to TRBJ2-3; TRBD1 might be the D (6 bases). The CDR3 is 16 amino acids. Trimming pared 2 bases from V and 0 bases from J, leaving 12 bases between. The germline V gene encodes CDR1 SGHTA and CDR2 FQGNSA.

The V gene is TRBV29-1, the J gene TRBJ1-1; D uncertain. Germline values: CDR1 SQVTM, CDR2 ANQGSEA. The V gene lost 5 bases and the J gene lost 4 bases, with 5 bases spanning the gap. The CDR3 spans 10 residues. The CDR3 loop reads CSVYLTEAFF. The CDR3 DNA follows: TGCAGCGTTTATCTCACTGAAGCTTTCTTT.

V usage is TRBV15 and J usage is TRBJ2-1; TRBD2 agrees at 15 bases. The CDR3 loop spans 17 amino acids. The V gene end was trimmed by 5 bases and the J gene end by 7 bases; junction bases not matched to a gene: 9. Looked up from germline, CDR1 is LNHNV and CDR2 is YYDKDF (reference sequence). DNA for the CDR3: TGTGCCACCAGCCCACGGACTAGCGGGAGGGCCAGAAATGAGCAGTTCTTC. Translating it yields CATSPRTSGRARNEQFF. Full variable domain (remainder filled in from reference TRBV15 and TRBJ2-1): DAMVIQNPRYQVTQFGKPVTLSCSQTLNHNVMYWYQQKSSQAPKLLFHYYDKDFNNEADTPDNFQSRRPNTSFCFLDIRSPGLGDTAMYLCATSPRTSGRARNEQFFGPGTRLTVL.

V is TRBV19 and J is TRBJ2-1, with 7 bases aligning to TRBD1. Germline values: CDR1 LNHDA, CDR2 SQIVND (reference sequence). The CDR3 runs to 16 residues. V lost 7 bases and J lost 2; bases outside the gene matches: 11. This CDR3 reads CASTPLRTGTYNEQFF. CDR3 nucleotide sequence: TGTGCCAGTACTCCCCTTCGGACAGGCACCTACAATGAGCAGTTCTTC.

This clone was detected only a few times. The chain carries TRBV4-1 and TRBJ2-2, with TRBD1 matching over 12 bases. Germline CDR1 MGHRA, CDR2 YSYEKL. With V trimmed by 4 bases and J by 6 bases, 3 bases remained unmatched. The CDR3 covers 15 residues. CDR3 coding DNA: TGCGCCAGCAGCCTGGGACAGGGGGCAGCCGGGGAGCTGTTTTTT. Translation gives CASSLGQGAAGELFF.

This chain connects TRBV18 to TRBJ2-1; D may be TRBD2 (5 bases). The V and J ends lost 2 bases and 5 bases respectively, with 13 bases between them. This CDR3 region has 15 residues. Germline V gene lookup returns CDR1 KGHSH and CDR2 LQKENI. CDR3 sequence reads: CASSPTRAGDNEQFF. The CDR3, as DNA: TGTGCCAGCTCACCAACGCGTGCCGGGGACAATGAGCAGTTCTTC.